The 26 T cell receptor beta chains below come from one sample, sequenced in a study of T cell clonotyping in hematopoietic cell transplantation. Sequencing used immunoSEQ multiplex PCR; TCRdb keeps in-frame clones, though not all of them. The table shows some 10,000 clones, with 93% occurring only once. The sequences come from PBMCs, collected 100 days after allogeneic stem cell transplant. All receptors come from a male patient aged 45-59 years who had an allogeneic stem cell transplant from a related donor, so T cells may come from the graft donor. Some clones in this sample may be carry-over from other donors' samples.

J is TRBJ1-2 and V is TRBV2, with D tentatively TRBD1 (5 bases). The CDR3 sequence is 13 residues long. Between the trimmed V and J ends, which lost 2 bases and 2 bases, there was a span of 6 bases. Germline CDR1 reads SNHLY; CDR2 reads FYNNEI. This CDR3 is CASSERQNYGYTF. DNA of the CDR3: TGTGCCAGCAGTGAAAGACAGAACTATGGCTACACCTTC.

The chain couples TRBV19 to TRBJ2-2; D might be TRBD2 (6 bases). Germline values: CDR1 LNHDA, CDR2 SQIVND (reference sequence). CDR3 length: 15 residues. Trimming took 3 bases from V and 7 from J, leaving 15 bases between them. The CDR3 DNA follows: TGTGCCAGTAGTATCGGGAGAACAAGCGGCGGGGAGCTGTTTTTT. It specifies CASSIGRTSGGELFF.

The V and J genes are TRBV7-9 and TRBJ1-5; D call uncertain. The V gene lost 1 base and the J gene lost 2 bases, with 21 bases spanning the gap. Per the germline V gene, CDR1 is SEHNR and CDR2 is FQNEAQ (reference sequence). CDR3 length equals 19 residues. CDR3: CASSLGLAGAIGGNQPQHF. In DNA, the CDR3 is TGTGCCAGCAGCTTAGGGTTGGCAGGAGCAATTGGTGGCAATCAGCCCCAGCATTTT. Variable domain in full (rest from reference TRBV7-9 and TRBJ1-5): DTGVSQNPRHKITKRGQNVTFRCDPISEHNRLYWYRQTLGQGPEFLTYFQNEAQLEKSRLLSDRFSAERPKGSFSTLEIQRTEQGDSAMYLCASSLGLAGAIGGNQPQHFGDGTRLSIL.

The chain has TRBV5-4 and TRBJ1-1; D perhaps matches TRBD1 (5 bases). This CDR3 has 15 amino acids. CDR1 is SGHNT, CDR2 YYREEE, per germline (reference sequence). The V end was cut by 2 bases, the J end by 4 bases, with 15 bases between. DNA of the CDR3: TGTGCCAGCAGCTTACCGGGACGGAGGAGCACTGAAGCTTTCTTT. Its translation is CASSLPGRRSTEAFF. The full variable domain, completed using reference TRBV5-4 and TRBJ1-1, is ETGVTQSPTHLIKTRGQQVTLRCSSQSGHNTVSWYQQALGQGPQFIFQYYREEENGRGNFPPRFSGLQFPNYSSELNVNALELDDSALYLCASSLPGRRSTEAFFGQGTRLTVV.

The chain employs TRBV29-1 and TRBJ2-3, with D unclear. The V gene lost 2 bases and the J gene lost 0 bases, with 15 bases spanning the gap. Looked up from germline, CDR1 is SQVTM and CDR2 is ANQGSEA. This CDR3 spans 16 amino acids. The CDR3 region has the DNA TGCAGCGTTGAATTCCCCGATATTGCTAGCACAGATACGCAGTATTTT. Translated, it gives CSVEFPDIASTDTQYF.

The chain links TRBV19 to TRBJ2-7, with 11 bases fitting TRBD2. CDR1 LNHDA and CDR2 SQIVND come from the germline V gene (reference sequence). The CDR3 runs 14 residues. J gave up 4 bases and V 6 bases, and 5 bases lay outside the gene matches. This CDR3 reads CASRGLAGGYEQYF. Written as DNA, the CDR3 is TGTGCCAGTAGGGGCCTAGCGGGAGGATACGAGCAGTACTTC.

This rearrangement joins TRBV10-3 to TRBJ2-7, with D perhaps TRBD2 (6 bases). Germline V CDR1 and CDR2: ENHRY, SYGVKD. Trimming pared 11 bases from V and 0 bases from J, leaving 14 bases between. The CDR3 is made up of 13 amino acids. Here the CDR3 DNA reads TGTGCCGCCGCGGGACTGCCCTCCTACGAGCAGTACTTC. Translated: CAAAGLPSYEQYF.

Only a few counts were recorded for this clone. The rearrangement uses TRBV7-6 and TRBJ1-5; the D gene is possibly TRBD1 (5 bases). CDR3 length: 15 residues. The V gene's germline CDR1 is SGHVS and CDR2 FNYEAQ. V was shortened by 1 base and J by 7 bases, with 14 bases between the two germline ends. CDR3 region: CASSLGYGAGQPQHF. CDR3 nucleotide sequence: TGTGCCAGCAGCTTAGGATATGGGGCGGGGCAGCCCCAGCATTTT. The full variable domain, its missing parts supplied by reference TRBV7-6 and TRBJ1-5, is GAGVSQSPRYKVTKRGQDVALRCDPISGHVSLYWYRQALGQGPEFLTYFNYEAQQDKSGLPNDRFSAERPEGSISTLTIQRTEQRDSAMYRCASSLGYGAGQPQHFGDGTRLSIL.

The gene calls are TRBV7-6 and TRBJ2-7, with TRBD1 as a possible D gene (5 bases). Per germline, CDR1 SGHVS and CDR2 FNYEAQ. CDR3 size: 15 residues. Trimming removed 1 base from V and 3 bases from J, with 13 bases in between. As DNA, the CDR3 is TGTGCCAGCAGCTTAGAACCAGGGCCTCTCTACGAGCAGTACTTC. This gives the protein CASSLEPGPLYEQYF.

The V and J genes are TRBV7-9 and TRBJ2-6; D is possibly TRBD2 (5 bases). Germline values: CDR1 SEHNR, CDR2 FQNEAQ (reference sequence). This CDR3 contains 16 residues. V lost 2 bases and J 1 base, leaving 9 bases between the germline ends. In DNA form, the CDR3 reads TGTGCCAGCAGCTTACTGGGCGGGTCTGGGGCCAACGTCCTGACTTTC. It yields the protein CASSLLGGSGANVLTF.

V is TRBV30 and J is TRBJ1-3; D unclear. From germline, CDR1 is GTSNPN and CDR2 SVGIG (reference sequence). The CDR3 is made up of 11 amino acids. The V gene lost 4 bases and the J gene lost 7 bases, with 8 bases spanning the gap. Here the CDR3 DNA reads TGTGCCTGGATCCCCCTTAACACCATATATTTT. Translated: CAWIPLNTIYF.

This chain uses TRBV4-2 with TRBJ2-3; weak D call: TRBD2 (7 bases). V lost 1 base and J lost 5, with 10 bases in between. Looked up from germline, CDR1 is LGHNA and CDR2 is YNFKEQ. The CDR3 is made up of 14 amino acids. The CDR3 spells CASSQGGGQDTQYF. The DNA for the CDR3 is TGTGCCAGCAGCCAAGGCGGGGGCCAAGATACGCAGTATTTT.

The V and J genes are TRBV7-3 and TRBJ1-1; 7 nucleotides match TRBD1. The J segment lost 3 bases and the V segment lost 0 bases, leaving 4 bases of the junction unmatched. Germline CDR1 and CDR2: SGHTA and FQGTGA. CDR3 size: 15 residues. In DNA form, the CDR3 reads TGTGCCAGCAGCTTAACGGGAGGACAGGACACTGAAGCTTTCTTT. It codes for CASSLTGGQDTEAFF.

The genes are TRBV5-1 and TRBJ2-7; tentative D call: TRBD1 (7 bases). Between the trimmed V and J ends, which lost 4 bases and 5 bases, there was a span of 16 bases. CDR1 is SGHRS, CDR2 YFSETQ, per germline. This CDR3 is 14 amino acids long. CDR3: CASSPGGDSNEQYF. The CDR3 coding sequence is TGCGCCAGCAGCCCCGGAGGGGACAGTAACGAGCAGTACTTC.

This clone was detected once. The chain recombines TRBV11-2 with TRBJ2-3; no firm D call. CDR1 is SGHAT, CDR2 FQNNGV, per germline. Trimming removed 0 bases at V and 3 bases at J, with 4 bases between. The CDR3 loop spans 13 amino acids. CDR3 region: CASSLDLTDTQYF. The CDR3 DNA reads as TGTGCCAGCAGCTTAGACTTAACAGATACGCAGTATTTT. Supplemented by reference TRBV11-2 and TRBJ2-3, the full variable domain reads EAGVAQSPRYKIIEKRQSVAFWCNPISGHATLYWYQQILGQGPKLLIQFQNNGVVDDSQLPKDRFSAERLKGVDSTLKIQPAKLEDSAVYLCASSLDLTDTQYFGPGTRLTVL.

This CDR3 is CASSIQQTYQPQHF. In DNA form, the CDR3 reads TGTGCCAGTAGTATCCAGCAGACTTATCAGCCCCAGCATTTT. The chain combines TRBV19 with TRBJ1-5; no clear D gene. This CDR3 region has 14 residues. Germline V gives CDR1 LNHDA, CDR2 SQIVND (reference sequence). Trimming removed 3 bases at V and 5 bases at J, with 11 bases between. Combining the CDR3 with reference TRBV19 and TRBJ1-5 gives the whole variable domain DGGITQSPKYLFRKEGQNVTLSCEQNLNHDAMYWYRQDPGQGLRLIYYSQIVNDFQKGDIAEGYSVSREKKESFPLTVTSAQKNPTAFYLCASSIQQTYQPQHFGDGTRLSIL.

This clone was counted a few times. The chain uses TRBV4-3 and TRBJ2-5; the D is unclear. This CDR3 contains 14 residues. V was clipped by 4 bases and J by 4 bases, with 13 bases between them. The germline gives CDR1 LGHNA, CDR2 YSLEER. Here the CDR3 reads CASSLEAYRETQYF. The CDR3 nucleotides read TGCGCCAGCAGCCTTGAGGCGTACAGAGAGACCCAGTACTTC.

The V call is TRBV5-4, the J call TRBJ2-2, with unresolved D. This CDR3 has 15 amino acids. CDR1 and CDR2 from the germline V gene are SGHNT and YYREEE (reference sequence). Deletions cut 5 bases from V and 0 bases from J, with 11 bases between. This chain's CDR3 is CASRSELANTGELFF. The DNA of the CDR3 is TGTGCCAGCAGGTCAGAACTCGCGAACACCGGGGAGCTGTTTTTT. Full variable domain (rest looked up from reference TRBV5-4 and TRBJ2-2): ETGVTQSPTHLIKTRGQQVTLRCSSQSGHNTVSWYQQALGQGPQFIFQYYREEENGRGNFPPRFSGLQFPNYSSELNVNALELDDSALYLCASRSELANTGELFFGEGSRLTVL.

The chain has TRBV19 and TRBJ2-5, with D perhaps given as TRBD1 or TRBD2 (5 bases each). The germline CDR1 and CDR2 sequences are LNHDA and SQIVND (reference sequence). The CDR3 is 15 amino acids. V gave up 4 bases and J gave up 1 base, with 13 bases separating them. The DNA of the CDR3 is TGTGCCAGTAGTAAAATGAGGGGCTTCCAAGAGACCCAGTACTTC. Translation gives CASSKMRGFQETQYF.

This clone was seen only a few times. The chain has TRBV14 and TRBJ1-6; no clear D gene. This CDR3 contains 14 residues. Trimming removed 1 base at V and 13 bases at J, with 14 bases between. Germline V gene lookup returns CDR1 SGHDN and CDR2 FVKESK. CDR3 in amino acids: CASSQVSGSYPLHF. CDR3 DNA: TGTGCCAGCAGCCAAGTTTCGGGGTCTTACCCCCTCCACTTT.

The gene calls are TRBV13 and TRBJ1-2, with 9 bases that match TRBD1. Germline loops: CDR1 PRHDT, CDR2 FYEKMQ (reference sequence). V was pared by 5 bases and J by 8 bases, with 6 bases of the junction left unmatched. The CDR3 contains 13 residues. The CDR3 protein is CASSGTGGLGYTF. CDR3 DNA: TGTGCCAGCAGCGGAACAGGGGGCTTAGGCTACACCTTC.

The chain combines TRBV18 with TRBJ2-5; 12 bases are a match to TRBD1. CDR1 is KGHSH, CDR2 LQKENI, per germline. V was clipped by 6 bases and J by 4 bases; unmatched bases: 9. The CDR3 extends over 16 amino acids. The CDR3, as DNA: TGTGCCAGCTCCATCCGGGACAGGGGGCGAGGAGAGACCCAGTACTTC. Protein product: CASSIRDRGRGETQYF.

The chain combines TRBV7-2 with TRBJ2-7; 10 nucleotides match TRBD1. The germline gives CDR1 SGHTA, CDR2 FQGNSA. With V trimmed by 0 bases and J by 5 bases, 7 bases remained unmatched. There are 16 residues in the CDR3. The CDR3 DNA reads as TGTGCCAGCAGCTTAGCTTATCGACAGGGGGCGAACGAGCAGTACTTC. Amino acids: CASSLAYRQGANEQYF.

V usage is TRBV6-5 and J usage is TRBJ2-7; tentative D call: TRBD2 (5 bases). The CDR3 sequence is 15 residues long. The germline V and J ends were trimmed by 5 bases and 4 bases, with 18 bases remaining between them. Looked up from germline, CDR1 is MNHEY and CDR2 is SVGAGI. The CDR3 DNA is TGTGCCAGCAGTGTCCGAGGGCTTACTAGATACGAGCAGTACTTC. Amino acids: CASSVRGLTRYEQYF.

The chain combines TRBV7-9 with TRBJ2-3, with D uncertain. Trimming took 5 bases from V and 5 from J, leaving 8 bases between them. This CDR3 comprises 12 residues. Germline V gene lookup returns CDR1 SEHNR and CDR2 FQNEAQ (reference sequence). In nucleotides, the CDR3 is TGTGCCAGCAGCCGCAACAGAGATACGCAGTATTTT. Translating it yields CASSRNRDTQYF. The complete variable domain, with remaining parts taken from reference TRBV7-9 and TRBJ2-3, reads DTGVSQNPRHKITKRGQNVTFRCDPISEHNRLYWYRQTLGQGPEFLTYFQNEAQLEKSRLLSDRFSAERPKGSFSTLEIQRTEQGDSAMYLCASSRNRDTQYFGPGTRLTVL.

A single count supports this clone. J is TRBJ2-7 and V is TRBV28; tentative D call: TRBD1 (6 bases). Deletions cut 6 bases from V and 3 bases from J, with 9 bases between. The CDR3 is made up of 12 amino acids. Germline V gene data show CDR1 as MDHEN and CDR2 as SYDVKM. CDR3 nucleotide sequence: TGTGCCAGCAGATACAGGGACTACGAGCAGTACTTC. This encodes CASRYRDYEQYF. Using reference TRBV28 and TRBJ2-7 for the parts outside the CDR3, the full variable domain is DVKVTQSSRYLVKRTGEKVFLECVQDMDHENMFWYRQDPGLGLRLIYFSYDVKMKEKGDIPEGYSVSREKKERFSLILESASTNQTSMYLCASRYRDYEQYFGPGTRLTVT.